The rows below give T cell receptor beta chains drawn from one sample of a study of blood T cell repertoires in COVID-19. Assay used: immunoSEQ multiplex PCR; TCRdb lists only in-frame clones, some missing. Among 150,000 to 200,000 clones listed, 82% were seen once. Material: PBMCs or T cells enriched from blood (not recorded which). Receptor source: a man aged 50 to 59 who had recovered from COVID-19. CDR3s include the opening cysteine and the closing phenylalanine or tryptophan. D genes are given only for firm matches. Expanded clones get a size class; other rows say once, few or many, or leave the size out.

J,V,D,size,DNA,CDR3
TRBJ2-1,TRBV24-1,TRBD1,.,TGTGCCACCAGTGACTCTGGACAGGGGAGGATGAATGAGCAGTTCTTC,CATSDSGQGRMNEQFF
TRBJ2-7,TRBV14,TRBD1,.,TGTGCCAGCAGCCAGAGCCGGGACAGGGGTAGCTCCTACGAGCAGTACTTC,CASSQSRDRGSSYEQYF
TRBJ1-3,TRBV18,.,.,TGTGCCAGCTCATCGGGGATGGGAAACACCATATATTTT,CASSSGMGNTIYF
TRBJ2-1,TRBV9,.,.,TGTGCCAGCAGCGTAGAGTATGGGAGGAATGAGCAGTTCTTC,CASSVEYGRNEQFF
TRBJ2-3,TRBV9,TRBD2,.,TGTGCCAGCAGCGTAACTCTAGCGGCAGATACGCAGTATTTT,CASSVTLAADTQYF
TRBJ1-6,TRBV5-1,TRBD1,.,TGCGCCAGCAGATATACAGGGGACCCTTATAATTCACCCCTCCACTTT,CASRYTGDPYNSPLHF
TRBJ1-1,TRBV2,.,few,TGTGCCAGCAGTCCCCGGGGGTTGGGGGGCACTGAAGCTTTCTTT,CASSPRGLGGTEAFF
TRBJ2-3,TRBV27,TRBD1,.,TGTGCCAGCAGTTTAACCGGACAGGGGATTAGCACAGATACGCAGTATTTT,CASSLTGQGISTDTQYF
TRBJ2-3,TRBV4-2,TRBD2,once,TGTGCCAGCAGCCAAGTGGTAGCGGGAGGTGAAACAGATACGCAGTATTTT,CASSQVVAGGETDTQYF
TRBJ2-1,TRBV5-8,.,.,TGTGCCAGTGATCCGGGACACCTAAGCTCCTACAATGAGCAGTTCTTC,CASDPGHLSSYNEQFF
TRBJ1-1,TRBV7-2,.,.,TGTGCCAGCAGCCCCGACAGCCAGAACACTGAAGCTTTCTTT,CASSPDSQNTEAFF
TRBJ1-3,TRBV11-2,TRBD1,.,TGTGCCAGCAGCCTATACAGGGGCTCTATCTCTGGAAACACCATATATTTT,CASSLYRGSISGNTIYF
TRBJ2-3,TRBV7-3,.,.,TGTGCCAGCAGCTCGACTATAATTAGCGGCACTAGCACAGATACGCAGTATTTT,CASSSTIISGTSTDTQYF
TRBJ2-2,TRBV14,.,.,TGTGCCAGCAGCCAACGAGGGTACACCGGGGAGCTGTTTTTT,CASSQRGYTGELFF
TRBJ1-1,TRBV5-1,.,.,TGCGCCAGCAGCTTGGCCCTAGGACATCTGAACACTGAAGCTTTCTTT,CASSLALGHLNTEAFF
TRBJ2-7,TRBV10-3,.,.,TGTGCCATCAGTGGAGGCACCTACGAGCAGTACTTC,CAISGGTYEQYF
TRBJ1-1,TRBV15,.,.,TGTGCCACCAGCAGCCCCTCGGGGGCTGAAGCTTTCTTT,CATSSPSGAEAFF
TRBJ2-2,TRBV11-2,TRBD1,.,TGTGCCAGCAGCTTACAGGGGGCGGCCGGGGAGCTGTTTTTT,CASSLQGAAGELFF
TRBJ1-5,TRBV28,TRBD1,.,TGTGCCAGCAGGACAGGGGGGAATCAGCCCCAGCATTTT,CASRTGGNQPQHF
TRBJ1-1,TRBV28,.,.,TGTGCCAGCAGTTTATTGGGAGGGGAAGCTTTCTTT,CASSLLGGEAFF
TRBJ1-5,TRBV4-1,.,.,TGCGCCAGCAGCCAAATCATGACTGGCGGGGCTCAGCCCCAGCATTTT,CASSQIMTGGAQPQHF
TRBJ1-4,TRBV7-9,.,.,TGTGCCAGCAGCAAACAGGGAGCGGAAAAACTGTTTTTT,CASSKQGAEKLFF
TRBJ2-5,TRBV19,TRBD2,once,TGTGCCAGTCGGACCGGGGGGACCCCTCGAGAGACCCAGTACTTC,CASRTGGTPRETQYF
TRBJ2-5,TRBV28,.,few,TGTGCCAGCAGTTTCGGGTACCAAGAGACCCAGTACTTC,CASSFGYQETQYF
TRBJ1-1,TRBV27,.,.,TGTGCCAGCCTGGACAGTGCAGTATTGAAGTTTTTCTTT,CASLDSAVLKFFF
TRBJ1-1,TRBV7-3,.,.,TGTGCCAGCAGCTTAAGTCCCCAAATGAACACTGAAGCTTTCTTT,CASSLSPQMNTEAFF
TRBJ2-2,TRBV7-7,.,.,TGTGCTAGCAGCGAGCGGCGTAACGGGGAGCTGTTTTTT,CASSERRNGELFF
TRBJ2-3,TRBV27,.,.,TGTGCCAGCAGTTCCACAGGGTATCTTAGCACAGATACGCAGTATTTT,CASSSTGYLSTDTQYF
TRBJ2-6,TRBV25-1,.,.,TGTGCCAGCAGTGATCACAGTAACTTTGGGTCTGGGGCCAACGTCCTGACTTTC,CASSDHSNFGSGANVLTF
TRBJ2-1,TRBV29-1,.,.,TGCAGCGTTGAAGGTACGGCGGCCTCCTACAATGAGCAGTTCTTC,CSVEGTAASYNEQFF
TRBJ1-2,TRBV7-9,.,.,TGTGCCATAAGAACCATTGGGGGGGCTGCTAACTATGGCTACACCTTC,CAIRTIGGAANYGYTF
TRBJ2-5,TRBV5-5,.,.,TGTGCCAGCAGCTTGGCAGGGAGGGAGACCCAGTACTTC,CASSLAGRETQYF
TRBJ1-1,TRBV2,.,.,TGTGCCAGCAGTGAAGATCGGGGGGTGATGAACACTGAAGCTTTCTTT,CASSEDRGVMNTEAFF
TRBJ1-1,TRBV6-5,TRBD1,few,TGTGCCAGCAGATCCGACAGGGTCAGCACTGAAGCTTTCTTT,CASRSDRVSTEAFF
TRBJ2-7,TRBV14,TRBD1,.,TGTGCCAGCAGCCATTGGGACAGAGCCTACGAGCAGTACTTC,CASSHWDRAYEQYF
TRBJ2-6,TRBV19,.,.,TGTGCCAGTACCCCCGGGAGGGCCAACGTCCTGACTTTC,CASTPGRANVLTF
TRBJ2-1,TRBV7-2,TRBD2,.,TGTGCCAGCAGCCTTACTAGCGGGGATTACAATGAGCAGTTCTTC,CASSLTSGDYNEQFF
TRBJ1-2,TRBV7-9,TRBD1,.,TGTGCCACCGTAACAGGGGCCAGAAACTATGGCTACACCTTC,CATVTGARNYGYTF
TRBJ2-3,TRBV5-1,.,.,TGCGCCAGCAGCTTGGTAGGGGCGGCCACAGATACGCAGTATTTT,CASSLVGAATDTQYF
TRBJ1-1,TRBV6-5,.,.,TGTGCCAGCAGCGCCACGGACAGTGCGACTGAAGCTTTCTTT,CASSATDSATEAFF
TRBJ2-3,TRBV24-1,TRBD2,.,TGTGCCACCAGTGATTCGGTAGCGGGAACTAGCACAGATACGCAGTATTTT,CATSDSVAGTSTDTQYF
TRBJ2-1,TRBV7-8,.,.,TGTGCCAGCAGCCAGACGGGGTATGAGCAGTTCTTC,CASSQTGYEQFF
TRBJ1-1,TRBV9,.,once,TGTGCCAGCAGCCCTACCCTTCTACTCCGTAGTGAAATGAACACTGAAGCTTTCTTT,CASSPTLLLRSEMNTEAFF
TRBJ1-1,TRBV18,.,once,TGTGCCAGCTCACCGGAAGTGCGGGATAACACTGAAGCTTTCTTT,CASSPEVRDNTEAFF